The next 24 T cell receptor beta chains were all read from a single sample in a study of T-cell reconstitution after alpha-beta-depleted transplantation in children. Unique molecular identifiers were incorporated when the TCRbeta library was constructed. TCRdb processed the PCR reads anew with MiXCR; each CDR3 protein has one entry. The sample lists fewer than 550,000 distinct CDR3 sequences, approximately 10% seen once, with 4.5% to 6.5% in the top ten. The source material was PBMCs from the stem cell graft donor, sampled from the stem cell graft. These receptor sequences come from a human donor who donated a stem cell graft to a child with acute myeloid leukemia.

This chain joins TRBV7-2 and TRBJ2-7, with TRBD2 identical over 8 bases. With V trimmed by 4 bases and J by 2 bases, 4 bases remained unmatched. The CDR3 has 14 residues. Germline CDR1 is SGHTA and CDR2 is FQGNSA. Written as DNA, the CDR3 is TGTGCCAGCAGCTACGGACTAGCCCCCTACGAGCAGTACGTC. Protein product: CASSYGLAPYEQYV.

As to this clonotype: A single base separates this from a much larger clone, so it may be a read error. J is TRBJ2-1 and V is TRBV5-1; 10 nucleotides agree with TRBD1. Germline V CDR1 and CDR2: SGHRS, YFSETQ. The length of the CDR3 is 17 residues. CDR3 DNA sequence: TGCGCCAGCAGCTTGGCCCCCGGGACAGGGGTCTACCATGACCAGTTCTTC. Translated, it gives CASSLAPGTGVYHDQFF.

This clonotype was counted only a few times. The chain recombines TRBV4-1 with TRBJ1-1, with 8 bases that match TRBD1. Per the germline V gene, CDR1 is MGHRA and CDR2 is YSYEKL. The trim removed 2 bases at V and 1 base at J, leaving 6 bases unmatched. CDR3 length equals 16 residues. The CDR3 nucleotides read TGCGCCAGCAGCCAACTGGACAGGGCCGAGAACACTGAAGCTTTCTTT. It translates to CASSQLDRAENTEAFF.

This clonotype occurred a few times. Here the CDR3 DNA reads TGCAGCGTTGATCGAGGGCAGGGAAGGTACGAGCAGTACTTC. It translates to CSVDRGQGRYEQYF. The V gene is TRBV29-1, the J gene TRBJ2-7; D could derive from TRBD1 or TRBD2 (5 bases each). Trimming left V 3 bases short and J 4 bases short, with 16 bases between. CDR1 is SQVTM, CDR2 ANQGSEA, per germline. The CDR3 runs 14 residues.

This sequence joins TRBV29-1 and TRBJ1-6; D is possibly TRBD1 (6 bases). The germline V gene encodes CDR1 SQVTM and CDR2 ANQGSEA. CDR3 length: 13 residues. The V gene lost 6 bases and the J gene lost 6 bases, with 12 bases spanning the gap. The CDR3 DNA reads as TGCAGCGTAGGGGGGGGGTCTAATTCACCCCTCCACTTT. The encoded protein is CSVGGGSNSPLHF. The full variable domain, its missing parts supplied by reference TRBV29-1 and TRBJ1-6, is SAVISQKPSRDICQRGTSLTIQCQVDSQVTMMFWYRQQPGQSLTLIATANQGSEATYESGFVIDKFPISRPNLTFSTLTVSNMSPEDSSIYLCSVGGGSNSPLHFGNGTRLTVT.

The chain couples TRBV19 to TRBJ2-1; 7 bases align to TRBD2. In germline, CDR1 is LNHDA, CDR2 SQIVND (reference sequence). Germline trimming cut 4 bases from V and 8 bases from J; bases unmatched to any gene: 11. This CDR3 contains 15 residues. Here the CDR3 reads CASSTRRTSSHEQFF. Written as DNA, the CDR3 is TGTGCCAGTAGTACGAGGAGGACTAGTAGCCATGAGCAGTTCTTC.

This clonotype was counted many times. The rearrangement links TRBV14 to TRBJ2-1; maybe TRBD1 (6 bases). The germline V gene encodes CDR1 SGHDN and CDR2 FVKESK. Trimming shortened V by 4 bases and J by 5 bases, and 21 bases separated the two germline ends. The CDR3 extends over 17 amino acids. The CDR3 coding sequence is TGTGCCAGCAGCCGAGCTCCTACAGGGTGGGCGGACAATGAGCAGTTCTTC. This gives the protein CASSRAPTGWADNEQFF.

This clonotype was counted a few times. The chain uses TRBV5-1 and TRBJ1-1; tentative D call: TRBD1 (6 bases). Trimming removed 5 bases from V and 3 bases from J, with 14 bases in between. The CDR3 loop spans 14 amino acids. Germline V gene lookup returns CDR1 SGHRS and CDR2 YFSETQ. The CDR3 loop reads CASRMDRWDTEAFF. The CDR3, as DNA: TGCGCCAGCAGAATGGACAGATGGGACACTGAAGCTTTCTTT. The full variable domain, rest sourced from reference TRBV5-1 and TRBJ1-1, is KAGVTQTPRYLIKTRGQQVTLSCSPISGHRSVSWYQQTPGQGLQFLFEYFSETQRNKGNFPGRFSGRQFSNSRSEMNVSTLELGDSALYLCASRMDRWDTEAFFGQGTRLTVV.

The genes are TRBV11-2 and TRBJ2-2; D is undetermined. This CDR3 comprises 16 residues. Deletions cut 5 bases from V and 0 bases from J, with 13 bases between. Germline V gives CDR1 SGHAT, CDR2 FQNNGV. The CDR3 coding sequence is TGTGCCAGCAGCCCCTTTGGCGACGCGAACACCGGGGAGCTGTTTTTT. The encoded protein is CASSPFGDANTGELFF.

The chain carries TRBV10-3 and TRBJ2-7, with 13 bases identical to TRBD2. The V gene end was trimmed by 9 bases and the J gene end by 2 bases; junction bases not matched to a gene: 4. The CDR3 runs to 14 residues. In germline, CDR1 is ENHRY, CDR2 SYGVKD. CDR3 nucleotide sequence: TGTGCCATTAGGACTAGCGGGGGAACCTACGAGCAGTACTTC. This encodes CAIRTSGGTYEQYF.

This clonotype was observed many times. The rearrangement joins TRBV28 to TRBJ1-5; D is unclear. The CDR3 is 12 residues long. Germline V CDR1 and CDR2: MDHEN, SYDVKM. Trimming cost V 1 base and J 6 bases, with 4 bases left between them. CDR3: CASSLLGQPQHF. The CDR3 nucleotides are TGTGCCAGCAGTTTATTGGGTCAGCCCCAGCATTTT.

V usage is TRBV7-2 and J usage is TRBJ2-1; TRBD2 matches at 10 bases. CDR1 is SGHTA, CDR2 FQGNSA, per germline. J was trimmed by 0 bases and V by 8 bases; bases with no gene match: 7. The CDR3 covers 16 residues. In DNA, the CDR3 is TGTGCCAGCCGCCTAGCGGGGGCCAGCTCCTACAATGAGCAGTTCTTC. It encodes CASRLAGASSYNEQFF.

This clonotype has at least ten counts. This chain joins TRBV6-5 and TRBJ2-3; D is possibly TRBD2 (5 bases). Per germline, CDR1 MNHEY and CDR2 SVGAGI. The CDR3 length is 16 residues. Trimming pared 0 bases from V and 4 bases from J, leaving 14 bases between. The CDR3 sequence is CASSYSSLAGADTQYF. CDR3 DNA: TGTGCCAGCAGTTACTCGTCTCTTGCGGGTGCAGATACGCAGTATTTT.

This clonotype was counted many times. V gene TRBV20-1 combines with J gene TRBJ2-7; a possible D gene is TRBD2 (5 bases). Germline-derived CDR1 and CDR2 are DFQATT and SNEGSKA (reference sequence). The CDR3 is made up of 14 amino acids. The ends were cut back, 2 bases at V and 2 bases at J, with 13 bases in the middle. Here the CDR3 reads CSARSGVGAYEQYF. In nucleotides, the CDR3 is TGCAGTGCTAGATCCGGGGTAGGAGCCTACGAGCAGTACTTC.

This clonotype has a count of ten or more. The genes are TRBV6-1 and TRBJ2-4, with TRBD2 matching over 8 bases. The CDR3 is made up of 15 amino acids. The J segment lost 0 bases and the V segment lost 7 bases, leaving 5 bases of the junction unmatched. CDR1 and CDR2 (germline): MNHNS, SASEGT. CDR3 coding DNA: TGTGCCAGCACCCCGGGAGGGTTAGCCAAAAACATTCAGTACTTC. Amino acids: CASTPGGLAKNIQYF.

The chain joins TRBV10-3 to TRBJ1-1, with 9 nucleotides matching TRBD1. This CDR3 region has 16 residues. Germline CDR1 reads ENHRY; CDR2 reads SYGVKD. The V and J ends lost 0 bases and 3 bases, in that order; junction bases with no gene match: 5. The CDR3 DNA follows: TGTGCCATCAGTGAGTCAGGACAGGGGTCATACACTGAAGCTTTCTTT. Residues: CAISESGQGSYTEAFF.

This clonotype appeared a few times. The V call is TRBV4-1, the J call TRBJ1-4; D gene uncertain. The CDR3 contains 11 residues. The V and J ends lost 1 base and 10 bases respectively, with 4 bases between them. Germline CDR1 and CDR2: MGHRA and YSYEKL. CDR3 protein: CASSQGGKLFF. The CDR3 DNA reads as TGCGCCAGCAGCCAAGGGGGAAAACTGTTTTTT.

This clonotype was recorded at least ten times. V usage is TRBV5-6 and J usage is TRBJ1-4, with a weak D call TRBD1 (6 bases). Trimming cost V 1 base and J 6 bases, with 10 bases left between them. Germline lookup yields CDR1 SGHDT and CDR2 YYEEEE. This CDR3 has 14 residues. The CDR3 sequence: CASSLQGRDEKLFF. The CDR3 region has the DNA TGTGCCAGCAGCTTGCAGGGGCGTGATGAAAAACTGTTTTTT. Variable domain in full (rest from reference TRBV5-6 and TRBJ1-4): DAGVTQSPTHLIKTRGQQVTLRCSPKSGHDTVSWYQQALGQGPQFIFQYYEEEERQRGNFPDRFSGHQFPNYSSELNVNALLLGDSALYLCASSLQGRDEKLFFGSGTQLSVL.

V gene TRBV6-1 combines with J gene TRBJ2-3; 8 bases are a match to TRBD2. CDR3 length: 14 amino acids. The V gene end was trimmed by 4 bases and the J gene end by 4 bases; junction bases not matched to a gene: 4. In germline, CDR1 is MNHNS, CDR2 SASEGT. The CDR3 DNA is TGTGCCAGCAGTGCCGGGGGGGGGGCAGATACGCAGTATTTT. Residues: CASSAGGGADTQYF.

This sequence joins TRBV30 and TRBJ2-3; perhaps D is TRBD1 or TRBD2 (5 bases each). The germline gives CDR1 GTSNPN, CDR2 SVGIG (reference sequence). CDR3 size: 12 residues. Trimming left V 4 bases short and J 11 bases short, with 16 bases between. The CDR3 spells CAWMGRVGGQYF. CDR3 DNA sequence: TGTGCCTGGATGGGTCGGGTTGGGGGGCAGTATTTT.

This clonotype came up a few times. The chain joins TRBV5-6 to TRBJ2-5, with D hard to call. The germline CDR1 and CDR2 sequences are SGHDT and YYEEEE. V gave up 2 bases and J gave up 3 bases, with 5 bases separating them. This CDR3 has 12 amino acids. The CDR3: CASSFSKETQYF. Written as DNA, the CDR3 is TGTGCCAGCAGCTTCAGCAAAGAGACCCAGTACTTC.

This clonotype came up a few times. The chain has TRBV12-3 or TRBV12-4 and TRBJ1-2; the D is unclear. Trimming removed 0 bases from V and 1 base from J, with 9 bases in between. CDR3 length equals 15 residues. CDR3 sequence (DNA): TGTGCCAGCAGTTTAGCCGGGAGGGTTAACTATGGCTACACCTTC. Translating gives CASSLAGRVNYGYTF.

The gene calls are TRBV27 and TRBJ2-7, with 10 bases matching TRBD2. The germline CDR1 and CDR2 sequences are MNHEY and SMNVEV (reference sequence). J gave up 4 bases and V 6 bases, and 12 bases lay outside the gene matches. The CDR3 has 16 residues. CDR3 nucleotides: TGTGCCAGCAGCACCCTAGCGGGAGAAGGAAAATACGAGCAGTACTTC. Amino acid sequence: CASSTLAGEGKYEQYF.

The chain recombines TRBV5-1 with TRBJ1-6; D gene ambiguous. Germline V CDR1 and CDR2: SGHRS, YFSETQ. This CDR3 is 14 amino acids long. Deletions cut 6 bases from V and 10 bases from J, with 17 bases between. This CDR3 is CASTMDGPRSPLHF. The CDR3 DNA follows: TGCGCCAGCACCATGGATGGGCCTCGGTCACCCCTCCACTTT.